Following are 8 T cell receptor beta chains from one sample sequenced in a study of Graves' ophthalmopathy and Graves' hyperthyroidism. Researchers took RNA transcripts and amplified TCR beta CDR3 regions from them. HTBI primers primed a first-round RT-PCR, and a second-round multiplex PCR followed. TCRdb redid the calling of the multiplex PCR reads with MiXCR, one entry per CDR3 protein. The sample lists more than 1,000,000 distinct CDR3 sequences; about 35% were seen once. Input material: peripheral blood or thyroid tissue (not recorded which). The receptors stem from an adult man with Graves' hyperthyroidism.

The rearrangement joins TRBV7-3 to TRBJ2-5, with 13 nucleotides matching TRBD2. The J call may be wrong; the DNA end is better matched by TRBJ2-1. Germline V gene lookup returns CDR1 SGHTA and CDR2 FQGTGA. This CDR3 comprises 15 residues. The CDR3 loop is CASSPGLAGHNEQFF. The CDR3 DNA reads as TGTGCCAGCAGTCCGGGACTAGCGGGACACAATGAGCAGTTCTTC.

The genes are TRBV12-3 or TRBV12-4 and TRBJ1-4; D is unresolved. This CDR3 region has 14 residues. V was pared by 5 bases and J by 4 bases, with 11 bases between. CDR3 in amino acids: CASSPSANNEKLFF. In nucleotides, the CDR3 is TGTGCCAGCAGTCCGTCGGCCAATAATGAAAAACTGTTTTTT.

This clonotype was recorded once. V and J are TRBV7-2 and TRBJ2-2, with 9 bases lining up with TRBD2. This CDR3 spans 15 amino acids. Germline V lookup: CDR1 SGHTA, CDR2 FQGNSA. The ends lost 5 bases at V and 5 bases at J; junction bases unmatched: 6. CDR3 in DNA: TGTGCCAGCAGCGATGTGCGGGAGGGGACCGGGGAGCTGTTTTTT. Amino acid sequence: CASSDVREGTGELFF. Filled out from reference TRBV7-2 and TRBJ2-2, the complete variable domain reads GAGVSQSPSNKVTEKGKDVELRCDPISGHTALYWYRQSLGQGLEFLIYFQGNSAPDKSGLPSDRFSAERTGGSVSTLTIQRTQQEDSAVYLCASSDVREGTGELFFGEGSRLTVL.

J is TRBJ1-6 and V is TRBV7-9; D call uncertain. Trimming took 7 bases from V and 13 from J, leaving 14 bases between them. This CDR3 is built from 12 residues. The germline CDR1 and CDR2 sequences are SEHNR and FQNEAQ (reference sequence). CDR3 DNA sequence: TGTGCCAGCACCTCGTTTGAAGGGCCCCTCCACTTT. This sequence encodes CASTSFEGPLHF.

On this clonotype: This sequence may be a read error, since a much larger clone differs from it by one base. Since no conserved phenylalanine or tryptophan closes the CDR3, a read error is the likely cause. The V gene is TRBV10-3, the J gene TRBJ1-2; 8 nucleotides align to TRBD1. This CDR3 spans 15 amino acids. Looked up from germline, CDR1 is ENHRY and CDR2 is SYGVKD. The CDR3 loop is CASSEAWTGNYGYTV. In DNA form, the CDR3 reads TGTGCCAGCAGTGAAGCGTGGACAGGGAACTATGGCTACACCGTC.

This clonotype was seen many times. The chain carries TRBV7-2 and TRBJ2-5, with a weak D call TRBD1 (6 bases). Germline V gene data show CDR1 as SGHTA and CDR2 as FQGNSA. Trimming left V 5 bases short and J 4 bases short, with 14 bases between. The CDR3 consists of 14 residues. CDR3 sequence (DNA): TGTGCCAGCAGCCAAGGGGGTGGAGGAGAGACCCAGTACTTC. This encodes CASSQGGGGETQYF.

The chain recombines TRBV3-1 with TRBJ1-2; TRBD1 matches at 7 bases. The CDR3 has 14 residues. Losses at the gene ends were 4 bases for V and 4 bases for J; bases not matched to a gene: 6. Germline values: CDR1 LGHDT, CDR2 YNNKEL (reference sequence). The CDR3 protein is CASSPDRDSYGYTF. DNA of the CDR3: TGTGCCAGCAGCCCCGACAGGGACTCCTATGGCTACACCTTC.

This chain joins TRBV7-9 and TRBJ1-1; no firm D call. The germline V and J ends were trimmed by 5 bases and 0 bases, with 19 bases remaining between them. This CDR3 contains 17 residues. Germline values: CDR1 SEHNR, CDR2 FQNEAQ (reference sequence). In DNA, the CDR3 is TGTGCCAGCAGCCAAGATATCATCCTCGGAGTGAACACTGAAGCTTTCTTT. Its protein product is CASSQDIILGVNTEAFF.